One and the same sample provided the 9 T cell receptor beta chains below, sequenced in a study of T cells after somatic rescue of genetic block. Sequencing was performed with immunoSEQ multiplex PCR; in TCRdb, only in-frame clones are kept and a portion is missing. Of 7,500 to 9,500 clones in the sample, around 80% are singletons; the top ten hold roughly 27%. The sequencing input was peripheral blood mononuclear cells (PBMCs). The receptors originated from a boy aged 10-17 years.

The chain has TRBV9 and TRBJ1-1; D gene ambiguous. Per germline, CDR1 SGDLS and CDR2 YYNGEE. Trimming cost V 0 bases and J 2 bases, with 5 bases left between them. The CDR3 length is 13 residues. CDR3 loop: CASSVGINTEAFF. The CDR3 bases are TGTGCCAGCAGCGTAGGGATTAACACTGAAGCTTTCTTT. Together with reference TRBV9 and TRBJ1-1, the CDR3 gives the full variable domain: DSGVTQTPKHLITATGQRVTLRCSPRSGDLSVYWYQQSLDQGLQFLIQYYNGEERAKGNILERFSAQQFPDLHSELNLSSLELGDSALYFCASSVGINTEAFFGQGTRLTVV.

The J gene is TRBJ2-7, the V gene TRBV27; TRBD2 matches at 7 bases. CDR1 MNHEY and CDR2 SMNVEV come from the germline V gene (reference sequence). The CDR3 runs to 15 residues. The V and J ends lost 6 bases and 2 bases, in that order; junction bases with no gene match: 10. The CDR3 DNA sequence: TGTGCCAGCAGCAACTTCTTCGCGGGAGCCTACGAGCAGTACTTC. Translation: CASSNFFAGAYEQYF.

The chain carries TRBV5-1 and TRBJ2-4; perhaps TRBD2 as D (5 bases). The germline V gene has CDR1 SGHRS and CDR2 YFSETQ. The V end was cut by 4 bases, the J end by 0 bases, with 14 bases between. The CDR3 contains 16 residues. The CDR3 spells CASSRGEGVAKNIQYF. CDR3 in DNA: TGCGCCAGCAGCCGGGGAGAGGGAGTAGCCAAAAACATTCAGTACTTC.

This sequence joins TRBV7-2 and TRBJ2-7; D is unclear. V was pared by 1 base and J by 10 bases, with 11 bases between. CDR3 size: 12 residues. Germline V gene sequence: CDR1 SGHTA, CDR2 FQGNSA. CDR3 bases: TGTGCCAGCAGCTTAGACTCTTATCTCCAGTACTTC. This translates into CASSLDSYLQYF.

The chain couples TRBV19 to TRBJ1-2; TRBD1 might be the D (6 bases). Per the germline V gene, CDR1 is LNHDA and CDR2 is SQIVND (reference sequence). The ends were cut back, 4 bases at V and 5 bases at J, with 20 bases in the middle. CDR3 length: 16 residues. The CDR3 protein is CASSSTRTGRRYGYTF. CDR3 nucleotide sequence: TGTGCCAGTAGTAGTACTCGTACAGGGCGGCGGTATGGCTACACCTTC.

The V call is TRBV10-3, the J call TRBJ1-4; TRBD1 agrees at 8 bases. The CDR3 loop spans 13 amino acids. V lost 11 bases to trimming and J lost 6 bases; unmatched junction nucleotides: 8. Germline lookup yields CDR1 ENHRY and CDR2 SYGVKD. Here the CDR3 DNA reads TGTGCCGCTCAGACAGGGGTGGATGAAAAACTGTTTTTT. It translates to CAAQTGVDEKLFF.

The chain joins TRBV29-1 to TRBJ2-7; 10 bases are a match to TRBD2. The V gene's germline CDR1 is SQVTM and CDR2 ANQGSEA. Unmatched junction bases numbered 7, after V lost 6 bases and J lost 5 bases. This CDR3 has 13 residues. CDR3 loop: CSVGFSGGNEQYF. The CDR3 DNA follows: TGCAGCGTGGGCTTTAGCGGGGGGAACGAGCAGTACTTC.

V gene TRBV7-2 combines with J gene TRBJ2-1, with 10 bases that match TRBD2. Germline V gene data show CDR1 as SGHTA and CDR2 as FQGNSA. The CDR3 consists of 16 residues. V shed 5 bases and J 4 bases; nucleotides not matched to a gene: 8. The DNA of the CDR3 is TGTGCCAGCAGCCCAGCAGGGACTAGCGCATACAATGAGCAGTTCTTC. Translated: CASSPAGTSAYNEQFF.

The V and J genes are TRBV7-2 and TRBJ2-1, with D unclear. The CDR3 runs to 12 residues. CDR1 and CDR2 (germline): SGHTA, FQGNSA. V gave up 1 base and J gave up 3 bases, with 1 base separating them. The CDR3 protein is CASSLDYNEQFF. The CDR3 DNA reads as TGTGCCAGCAGCTTAGACTACAATGAGCAGTTCTTC.